One sample yielded the 22 T cell receptor beta chains listed below, sequenced in a study of radiotherapy plus CTLA-4 blockade in lung cancer. Generated by immunoSEQ multiplex PCR, the TCRdb table keeps only in-frame clones and is missing some. The sample records around 15,000 clones, under 75% being singletons. Here the sequenced sample was peripheral blood, taken from a patient treated with radiotherapy plus ipilimumab. The receptors were sampled from a human donor with non-small cell lung cancer whose response to radiotherapy plus ipilimumab could not be evaluated.

V and J are TRBV18 and TRBJ1-2; a weak D match, TRBD1 (5 bases). CDR1 is KGHSH, CDR2 LQKENI, per germline. V was cut by 6 bases and J by 6 bases, with 17 bases left in between. The CDR3 extends over 14 amino acids. CDR3 DNA sequence: TGTGCCAGCTCTTCACAGGCCGTAATGGATGGCTACACCTTC. Protein: CASSSQAVMDGYTF. Based on the CDR3 plus reference TRBV18 and TRBJ1-2, the full variable domain is NAGVMQNPRHLVRRRGQEARLRCSPMKGHSHVYWYRQLPEEGLKFMVYLQKENIIDESGMPKERFSAEFPKEGPSILRIQQVVRGDSAAYFCASSSQAVMDGYTFGSGTRLTVV.

About this clone itself: A junction boundary mismatches the germline segment, possibly from a read error. The chain joins TRBV15 to TRBJ2-6, with 10 bases that match TRBD1. Germline CDR1 and CDR2: LNHNV and YYDKDF (reference sequence). This CDR3 has 15 amino acids. The CDR3 loop reads CATSRPGQGVNVLTF. CDR3 coding DNA: TGTGCCACCAGCAGACCTGGACAGGGGGTCAACGTCCTGACTTTC.

The chain employs TRBV10-3 and TRBJ2-1; D is perhaps TRBD1 (8 bases). The CDR3 consists of 14 residues. Per the germline V gene, CDR1 is ENHRY and CDR2 is SYGVKD. The V gene lost 8 bases and the J gene lost 4 bases, with 15 bases spanning the gap. The CDR3 is CAISQQGGYNEQFF. In nucleotides, the CDR3 is TGTGCCATCTCCCAACAGGGGGGGTACAATGAGCAGTTCTTC.

For the CDR3, the DNA is TGTGCCAGCAGCTTAGAAGGGGGGGGCACAGAGACCCAGTACTTC. It yields the protein CASSLEGGGTETQYF. The V call is TRBV7-2, the J call TRBJ2-5; TRBD2 is a possible D gene (7 bases). Trimming removed 1 base from V and 4 bases from J, with 13 bases in between. This CDR3 contains 15 residues. Germline values: CDR1 SGHTA, CDR2 FQGNSA.

This clone was observed a single time. V gene TRBV18 combines with J gene TRBJ2-5; 11 bases are shared with TRBD1. Trimming at V came to 3 bases and at J to 2 bases, leaving 2 bases not matched to a gene. The germline gives CDR1 KGHSH, CDR2 LQKENI. The CDR3 is 15 residues long. The CDR3 reads CASSPGQGGQETQYF. In DNA form, the CDR3 reads TGTGCCAGCTCACCGGGACAGGGGGGACAAGAGACCCAGTACTTC.

The rearrangement links TRBV18 to TRBJ2-7, with 10 bases lining up with TRBD1. Germline V gives CDR1 KGHSH, CDR2 LQKENI. CDR3 length equals 14 residues. V shed 6 bases, J shed 6 bases, and the junction held 8 bases outside the gene matches. The CDR3 here is CASSGTGAVGEQYF. The CDR3 bases are TGTGCCAGCTCGGGGACAGGGGCCGTGGGCGAGCAGTACTTC.

This chain links TRBV10-3 with TRBJ1-1; D ambiguous. The CDR3 spans 14 residues. The V gene lost 0 bases and the J gene lost 6 bases, with 11 bases spanning the gap. Per germline, CDR1 ENHRY and CDR2 SYGVKD. The chain's CDR3 is CAISESSTVPEAFF. The CDR3 nucleotides read TGTGCCATCAGTGAGTCGAGTACGGTACCTGAAGCTTTCTTT.

This chain joins TRBV5-5 and TRBJ2-3, with 10 bases that match TRBD1. The CDR3 runs 14 residues. Germline V CDR1 and CDR2: SGHKS, YYEKEE (reference sequence). The V and J ends lost 4 bases and 4 bases, in that order; junction bases with no gene match: 3. The chain's CDR3 is CASSRDRGSDTQYF. In DNA form, the CDR3 reads TGTGCCAGCAGCCGGGACAGGGGATCAGATACGCAGTATTTT. The entire variable domain, with the rest obtained from reference TRBV5-5 and TRBJ2-3, is as follows: DAGVTQSPTHLIKTRGQQVTLRCSPISGHKSVSWYQQVLGQGPQFIFQYYEKEERGRGNFPDRFSARQFPNYSSELNVNALLLGDSALYLCASSRDRGSDTQYFGPGTRLTVL.

This clone was found a few times. The V call is TRBV5-5, the J call TRBJ1-2, with D possibly matching TRBD1 (5 bases). The CDR3 runs 16 residues. Germline CDR1 is SGHKS and CDR2 is YYEKEE (reference sequence). Trimming pared 0 bases from V and 4 bases from J, leaving 16 bases between. The CDR3 bases are TGTGCCAGCAGCTTGGAGCAGGGCGGCCTAATCTATGGCTACACCTTC. It codes for CASSLEQGGLIYGYTF.

The rearrangement joins TRBV30 to TRBJ2-2; the match to TRBD2 covers 9 bases. Germline V CDR1 and CDR2: GTSNPN, SVGIG (reference sequence). V was pared by 4 bases and J by 7 bases, with 10 bases of the junction left unmatched. CDR3 length: 15 amino acids. The CDR3 nucleotides read TGTGCCTGGACGACAGCGGGGGGAGTCGGCGGGGAGCTGTTTTTT. It codes for CAWTTAGGVGGELFF.

The V and J genes are TRBV18 and TRBJ2-5; 10 positions match TRBD1. Per germline, CDR1 KGHSH and CDR2 LQKENI. This CDR3 is 14 amino acids long. V gave up 2 bases and J gave up 6 bases; unmatched junction bases: 3. CDR3 sequence (DNA): TGTGCCAGCTCACCAGACAGGGGGCTTAAGACCCAGTACTTC. It codes for CASSPDRGLKTQYF.

The J gene is TRBJ1-1, the V gene TRBV9, with D tentatively TRBD1 (6 bases). The CDR3 consists of 16 residues. CDR1 is SGDLS, CDR2 YYNGEE, per germline. V lost 2 bases to trimming and J lost 1 base, with 15 bases between them. As DNA, the CDR3 is TGTGCCAGCAGCGTCGCCCCGACGGGACAGAACACTGAAGCTTTCTTT. Protein sequence: CASSVAPTGQNTEAFF.

The V call is TRBV5-4, the J call TRBJ2-7; 9 nucleotides match TRBD1. The CDR3 has 14 amino acids. Germline assignment: CDR1 SGHNT and CDR2 YYREEE (reference sequence). Trimming cost V 6 bases and J 6 bases; bases outside gene matches: 10. CDR3 loop: CASTLGQGTVEQYV. The CDR3 bases are TGTGCCAGCACCCTGGGACAGGGAACGGTCGAGCAGTACGTC.

V gene TRBV30 combines with J gene TRBJ2-5, with D possibly TRBD1 on 6 matching bases. Trimming took off 0 bases at V and 5 bases at J, with 10 bases between the two ends. CDR3 length: 13 residues. Germline assignment: CDR1 GTSNPN and CDR2 SVGIG (reference sequence). CDR3 nucleotides: TGTGCCTGGAGTGTAAGGCAGGGGGAGACCCAGTACTTC. It codes for CAWSVRQGETQYF.

The table lists this clone with a few counts. The chain joins TRBV5-1 to TRBJ1-2, with a tentative D call TRBD1 (6 bases). The CDR3 loop spans 14 amino acids. V was shortened by 4 bases and J by 6 bases, with 16 bases between the two germline ends. Looked up from germline, CDR1 is SGHRS and CDR2 is YFSETQ. The CDR3 spells CASSPDGGLNGYTF. In DNA form, the CDR3 reads TGCGCCAGCAGCCCGGACGGGGGGCTGAATGGCTACACCTTC.

This clone was counted between two and nine times. CDR3 nucleotide sequence: TGCGCCAGCAGCTTGGAAAGCGGGGTCAACACCGGGGAGCTGTTTTTT. Its translation is CASSLESGVNTGELFF. This chain connects TRBV5-1 to TRBJ2-2; 7 bases fit TRBD2. V lost 0 bases, J lost 2 bases, and 4 bases stayed unmatched. Germline V gene lookup returns CDR1 SGHRS and CDR2 YFSETQ. The CDR3 consists of 16 residues.

The chain combines TRBV27 with TRBJ1-2; possible D gene TRBD1, 6 bases. V gave up 4 bases and J gave up 8 bases, with 14 bases separating them. Germline V gives CDR1 MNHEY, CDR2 SMNVEV (reference sequence). CDR3 size: 13 residues. CDR3 sequence: CASSSNRAPGYTF. CDR3 in DNA: TGTGCCAGCAGTTCCAACAGGGCGCCCGGCTACACCTTC.

V and J are TRBV30 and TRBJ2-7, with D perhaps matching TRBD1 (6 bases). This CDR3 comprises 18 residues. CDR1 is GTSNPN, CDR2 SVGIG, per germline (reference sequence). Between the trimmed V and J ends, which lost 2 bases and 0 bases, there was a span of 23 bases. CDR3: CAWSPTFPRDKSSYEQYF. The CDR3 DNA reads as TGTGCCTGGAGTCCGACCTTTCCCAGGGACAAGAGCTCCTACGAGCAGTACTTC.

J is TRBJ1-2 and V is TRBV27; TRBD1 matches 9 bases. J lost 4 bases, V lost 5 bases, and 17 bases had no gene match. Germline loops: CDR1 MNHEY, CDR2 SMNVEV (reference sequence). CDR3 size: 18 residues. The CDR3 spells CASSPLPLTTGGTYGYTF. For the CDR3, the DNA is TGTGCCAGCAGTCCCCTGCCCCTTACGACAGGGGGAACCTATGGCTACACCTTC.

V usage is TRBV5-1 and J usage is TRBJ1-1; 8 bases match TRBD1. The CDR3 contains 14 residues. V shed 4 bases and J 10 bases; nucleotides not matched to a gene: 12. Germline V gene lookup returns CDR1 SGHRS and CDR2 YFSETQ. The CDR3 region has the DNA TGCGCCAGCAGCCAGGAAGGGACAGGAGGTGTAGCTTTCTTT. Its protein product is CASSQEGTGGVAFF.

A few counts support this clone. The J gene is TRBJ2-3, the V gene TRBV11-2; 12 bases align to TRBD2. Losses at the gene ends were 8 bases for V and 6 bases for J; bases not matched to a gene: 15. This CDR3 comprises 17 residues. Per the germline V gene, CDR1 is SGHAT and CDR2 is FQNNGV. The chain's CDR3 is CASQRTTSGGPRDTQYF. Written as DNA, the CDR3 is TGTGCCAGCCAGCGGACTACTAGCGGGGGGCCAAGGGATACGCAGTATTTT. The full variable domain, completed using reference TRBV11-2 and TRBJ2-3, is EAGVAQSPRYKIIEKRQSVAFWCNPISGHATLYWYQQILGQGPKLLIQFQNNGVVDDSQLPKDRFSAERLKGVDSTLKIQPAKLEDSAVYLCASQRTTSGGPRDTQYFGPGTRLTVL.

This clone was detected once. The V and J genes are TRBV7-9 and TRBJ2-1; 9 bases match TRBD2. This CDR3 has 15 residues. Germline V CDR1 and CDR2: SEHNR, FQNEAQ (reference sequence). V gave up 4 bases and J gave up 8 bases; unmatched junction bases: 9. The CDR3: CASSSRGGSLDEQFF. The CDR3 DNA reads TGTGCCAGCAGCTCGCGGGGGGGGAGTTTAGATGAGCAGTTCTTC. The whole variable domain, filled in from reference TRBV7-9 and TRBJ2-1, reads DTGVSQNPRHKITKRGQNVTFRCDPISEHNRLYWYRQTLGQGPEFLTYFQNEAQLEKSRLLSDRFSAERPKGSFSTLEIQRTEQGDSAMYLCASSSRGGSLDEQFFGPGTRLTVL.